The 4 T cell receptor beta chains reported below all come from one sample, sequenced in a study of CD8+ T cells in alopecia areata. Extracted RNA was reverse transcribed into cDNA, the sequencing template. The table came from immunoSEQ multiplex PCR; TCRdb's copy has only in-frame clones and leaves some out. The sample yields under 150,000 clones, less than 50% seen once. Sequenced: NKG2D-low CD8+ T cells sorted from blood. The receptors were sampled from a human donor with alopecia areata.

The genes are TRBV30 and TRBJ2-5; no firm D call. Trimming left V 0 bases short and J 6 bases short, with 8 bases between. Germline assignment: CDR1 GTSNPN and CDR2 SVGIG (reference sequence). This CDR3 region has 12 residues. The CDR3 coding sequence is TGTGCCTGGAGTGTACGTGGGCAGACCCAGTACTTC. Translated, it gives CAWSVRGQTQYF.

The V call is TRBV9, the J call TRBJ1-2; 9 nucleotides match TRBD1. CDR3 length equals 13 residues. V dropped 4 bases and J dropped 6; count of bases not matched to a gene: 4. In germline, CDR1 is SGDLS, CDR2 YYNGEE. CDR3 sequence: CASSQGQGDGYTF. CDR3 DNA: TGTGCCAGCAGCCAGGGACAGGGAGATGGCTACACCTTC.

This clone occurred once. V and J are TRBV7-6 and TRBJ2-5; D perhaps matches TRBD2 (5 bases). The germline gives CDR1 SGHVS, CDR2 FNYEAQ. V was shortened by 5 bases and J by 4 bases, with 11 bases between the two germline ends. The CDR3 is 13 amino acids. CDR3 amino acids: CASSPGSPETQYF. The DNA of the CDR3 is TGTGCCAGCAGCCCGGGGAGTCCAGAGACCCAGTACTTC.

This clone was observed a few times. The chain joins TRBV29-1 to TRBJ1-2; unclear D gene. There are 12 residues in the CDR3. In germline, CDR1 is SQVTM, CDR2 ANQGSEA. V was shortened by 3 bases and J by 6 bases, with 11 bases between the two germline ends. CDR3 DNA: TGCAGCGTTGACTTGACACTGGATGGCTACACCTTC. It codes for CSVDLTLDGYTF.